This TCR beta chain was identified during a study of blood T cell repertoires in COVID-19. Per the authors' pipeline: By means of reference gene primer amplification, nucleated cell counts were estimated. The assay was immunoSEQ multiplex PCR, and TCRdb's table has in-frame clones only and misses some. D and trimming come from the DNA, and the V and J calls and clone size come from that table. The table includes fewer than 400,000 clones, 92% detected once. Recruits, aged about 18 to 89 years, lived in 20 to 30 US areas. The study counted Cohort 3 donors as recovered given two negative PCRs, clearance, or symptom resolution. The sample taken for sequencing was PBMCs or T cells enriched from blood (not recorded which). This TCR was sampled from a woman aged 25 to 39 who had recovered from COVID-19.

The CDR3, as DNA: TGTGCCAGCAGCTCAAGGGGCAGGGGGGATGAAAAACTGTTTTTT. This gives the protein CASSSRGRGDEKLFF. This chain links TRBV7-2 with TRBJ1-4, with TRBD1 identical over 7 bases. V lost 4 bases to trimming and J lost 6 bases; unmatched junction nucleotides: 8. CDR1 SGHTA and CDR2 FQGNSA come from the germline V gene. The CDR3 contains 15 residues.